Listed here are 5 T cell receptor beta chains from one sample, sequenced in a study of T cell repertoires in cytomegalovirus infection. In TCRdb, the reads were re-called with MiXCR into one record per CDR3 protein. The sample consists of about 250,000 distinct CDR3 sequences, 15% to 20% of them appearing once. Specimen: CD8+ T cells from PBMCs. The receptors were sampled from a human donor in good health (CMV status not recorded). Some clones in this sample may be carry-over from other donors' samples.

The table lists this clonotype with many counts. This rearrangement joins TRBV28 to TRBJ2-4, with D tentatively TRBD1 (6 bases). The CDR3 has 13 residues. V was shortened by 2 bases and J by 8 bases, with 10 bases between the two germline ends. CDR1 and CDR2 from the germline V gene are MDHEN and SYDVKM. The CDR3 coding sequence is TGTGCCAGCAGTTTACCGGGACATGACATTCAGTACTTC. Translated: CASSLPGHDIQYF.

This clonotype was picked up a small number of times. The chain has TRBV4-1 and TRBJ2-1; 8 positions agree with TRBD2. Trimming removed 2 bases from V and 7 bases from J; junction bases left unmatched: 4. This CDR3 is built from 14 residues. Germline loops: CDR1 MGHRA, CDR2 YSYEKL. CDR3 coding DNA: TGCGCCAGCAGCCAACCGGGACTAGTGAATGAGCAGTTCTTC. Its translation is CASSQPGLVNEQFF.

The sample holds a few counts of this clonotype. The chain has TRBV6-6 and TRBJ2-5; 8 bases fit TRBD1. Germline CDR1 MNHNY, CDR2 SVGAGI (reference sequence). This CDR3 contains 14 residues. Trimming removed 5 bases from V and 2 bases from J; junction bases left unmatched: 4. CDR3 protein: CASSGQGRQETQYF. DNA of the CDR3: TGTGCCAGCAGTGGACAGGGACGGCAAGAGACCCAGTACTTC.

The J gene is TRBJ2-3, the V gene TRBV9; D might be TRBD2 (6 bases). The V end was cut by 1 base, the J end by 2 bases, with 11 bases between. Germline CDR1 SGDLS, CDR2 YYNGEE. The CDR3 totals 15 residues. This CDR3 reads CASSVSWGLTDTQYF. DNA of the CDR3: TGTGCCAGCAGCGTAAGCTGGGGACTCACAGATACGCAGTATTTT.

This clonotype was found many times. The chain links TRBV7-6 to TRBJ1-5; D is possibly TRBD1 (6 bases). Trimming took 3 bases from V and 2 from J, leaving 11 bases between them. The CDR3 runs to 15 residues. CDR1 is SGHVS and CDR2 is FNYEAQ in the germline V gene. The CDR3 DNA is TGTGCCAGCAGCTTGGGGGGCAGCGGCAATCAGCCCCAGCATTTT. Translated, it gives CASSLGGSGNQPQHF. The complete variable domain, with remaining parts taken from reference TRBV7-6 and TRBJ1-5, reads GAGVSQSPRYKVTKRGQDVALRCDPISGHVSLYWYRQALGQGPEFLTYFNYEAQQDKSGLPNDRFSAERPEGSISTLTIQRTEQRDSAMYRCASSLGGSGNQPQHFGDGTRLSIL.